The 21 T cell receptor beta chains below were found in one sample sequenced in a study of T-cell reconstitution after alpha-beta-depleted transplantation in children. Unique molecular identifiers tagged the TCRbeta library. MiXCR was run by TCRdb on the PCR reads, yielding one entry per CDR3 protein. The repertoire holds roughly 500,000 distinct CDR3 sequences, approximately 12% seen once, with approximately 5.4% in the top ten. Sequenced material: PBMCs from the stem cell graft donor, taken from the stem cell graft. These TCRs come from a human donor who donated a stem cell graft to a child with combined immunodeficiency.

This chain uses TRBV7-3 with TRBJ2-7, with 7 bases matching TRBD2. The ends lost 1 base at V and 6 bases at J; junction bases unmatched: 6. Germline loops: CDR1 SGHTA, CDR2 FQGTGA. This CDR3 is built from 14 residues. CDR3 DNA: TGTGCCAGCAGCTTAAGTTTCGGGAGGAGCGAGCAGTACTTC. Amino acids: CASSLSFGRSEQYF.

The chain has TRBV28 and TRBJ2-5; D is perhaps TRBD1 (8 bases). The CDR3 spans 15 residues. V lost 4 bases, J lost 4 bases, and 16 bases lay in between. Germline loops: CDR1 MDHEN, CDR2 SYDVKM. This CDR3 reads CASSSGQGGLETQYF. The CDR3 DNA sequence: TGTGCCAGCAGTTCCGGACAGGGAGGGTTAGAGACCCAGTACTTC.

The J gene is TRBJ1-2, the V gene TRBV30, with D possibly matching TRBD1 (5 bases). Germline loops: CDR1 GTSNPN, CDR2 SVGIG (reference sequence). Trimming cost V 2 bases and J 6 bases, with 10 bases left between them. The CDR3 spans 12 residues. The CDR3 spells CAWSLGVHGYTF. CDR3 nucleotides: TGTGCCTGGAGTCTGGGGGTCCATGGCTACACCTTC.

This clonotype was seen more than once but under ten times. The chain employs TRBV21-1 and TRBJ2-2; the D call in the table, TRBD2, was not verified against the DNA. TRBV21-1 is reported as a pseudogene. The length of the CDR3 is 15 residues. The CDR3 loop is CASSKGAPNTGELFF. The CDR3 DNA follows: TGTGCCAGCAGCAAAGGGGCCCCGAACACCGGGGAGCTGTTTTTT.

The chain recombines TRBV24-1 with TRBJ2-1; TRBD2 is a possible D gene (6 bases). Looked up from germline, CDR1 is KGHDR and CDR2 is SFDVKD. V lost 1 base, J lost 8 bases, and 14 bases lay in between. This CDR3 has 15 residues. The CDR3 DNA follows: TGTGCCACCAGTGATTTCATATCTAGCGACGATGAGCAGTTCTTC. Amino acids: CATSDFISSDDEQFF.

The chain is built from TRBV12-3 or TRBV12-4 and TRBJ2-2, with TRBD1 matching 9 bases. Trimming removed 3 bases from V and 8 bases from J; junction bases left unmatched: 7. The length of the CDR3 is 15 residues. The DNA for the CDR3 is TGTGCCAGCAGTTTTGACGGGGGACAGGGAGGGGAGCTGTTTTTT. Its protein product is CASSFDGGQGGELFF.

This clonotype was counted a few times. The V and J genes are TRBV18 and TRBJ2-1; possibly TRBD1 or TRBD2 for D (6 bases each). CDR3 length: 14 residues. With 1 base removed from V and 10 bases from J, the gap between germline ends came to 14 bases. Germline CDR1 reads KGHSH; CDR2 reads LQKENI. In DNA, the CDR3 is TGTGCCAGCTCACCACAGCCGGGGGCCCGGGAGCAGTTCTTC. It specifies CASSPQPGAREQFF.

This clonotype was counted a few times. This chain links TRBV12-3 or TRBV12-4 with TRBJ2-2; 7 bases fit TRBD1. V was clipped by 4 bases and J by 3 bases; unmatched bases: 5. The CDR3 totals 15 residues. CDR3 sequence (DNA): TGTGCCAGCAGTTATTTAGGGGGCTACACCGGGGAGCTGTTTTTT. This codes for CASSYLGGYTGELFF.

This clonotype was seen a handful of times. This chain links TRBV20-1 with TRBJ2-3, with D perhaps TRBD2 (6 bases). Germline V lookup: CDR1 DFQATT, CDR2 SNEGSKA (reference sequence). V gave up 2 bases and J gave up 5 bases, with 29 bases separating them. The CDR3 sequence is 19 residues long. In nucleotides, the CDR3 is TGCAGTGCTAGATCCCAATCCCCGGGCTTCGCAGGGAGGCAAGATACGCAGTATTTT. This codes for CSARSQSPGFAGRQDTQYF.

Written as DNA, the CDR3 is TGTGCCAGCAGTTTATACAGTGACACTGAAGCTTTCTTT. This codes for CASSLYSDTEAFF. The chain is built from TRBV12-3 or TRBV12-4 and TRBJ1-1; D uncertain. This CDR3 region has 13 residues. V lost 2 bases to trimming and J lost 3 bases, with 7 bases between them.

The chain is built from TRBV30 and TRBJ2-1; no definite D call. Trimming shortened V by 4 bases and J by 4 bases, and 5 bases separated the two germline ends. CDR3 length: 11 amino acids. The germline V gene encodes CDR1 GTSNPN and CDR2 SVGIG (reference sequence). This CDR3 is CAWKEYNEQFF. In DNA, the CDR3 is TGTGCCTGGAAGGAATACAATGAGCAGTTCTTC.

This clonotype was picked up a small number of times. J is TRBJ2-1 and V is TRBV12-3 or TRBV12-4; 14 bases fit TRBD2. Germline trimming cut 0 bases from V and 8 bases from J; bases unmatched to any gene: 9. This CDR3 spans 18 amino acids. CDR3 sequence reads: CASSLATRGLAGVHEQFF. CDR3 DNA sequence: TGTGCCAGCAGTTTAGCTACCCGGGGACTAGCGGGAGTCCATGAGCAGTTCTTC.

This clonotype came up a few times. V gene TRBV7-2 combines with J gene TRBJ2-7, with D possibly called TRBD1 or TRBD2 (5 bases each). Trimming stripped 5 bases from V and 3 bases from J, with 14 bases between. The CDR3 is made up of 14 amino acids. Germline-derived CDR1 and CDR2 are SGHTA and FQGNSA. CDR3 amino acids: CASSPRDVLYEQYF. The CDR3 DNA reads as TGTGCCAGCAGCCCTCGGGACGTCCTCTACGAGCAGTACTTC.

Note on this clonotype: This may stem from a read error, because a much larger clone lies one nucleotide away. The CDR3 reads CASSYSVGGGGNEQYF. As DNA, the CDR3 is TGTGCCAGCAGTTACTCTGTGGGGGGAGGTGGGAACGAGCAGTACTTC. This rearrangement joins TRBV6-5 to TRBJ2-7, with D possibly matching TRBD2 (6 bases). Trimming removed 0 bases at V and 5 bases at J, with 17 bases between. CDR3 length: 16 amino acids. Germline V CDR1 and CDR2: MNHEY, SVGAGI.

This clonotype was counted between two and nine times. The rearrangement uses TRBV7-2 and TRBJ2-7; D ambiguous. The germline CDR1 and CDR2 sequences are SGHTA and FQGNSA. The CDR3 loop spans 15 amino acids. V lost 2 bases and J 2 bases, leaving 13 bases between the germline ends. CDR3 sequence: CASSLFGGSPYEQYF. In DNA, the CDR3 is TGTGCCAGCAGCTTATTTGGCGGTTCCCCCTACGAGCAGTACTTC.

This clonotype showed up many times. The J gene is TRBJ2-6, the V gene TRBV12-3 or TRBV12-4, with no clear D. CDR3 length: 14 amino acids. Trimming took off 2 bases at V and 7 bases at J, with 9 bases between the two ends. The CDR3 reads CASSLRHPANVLTF. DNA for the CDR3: TGTGCCAGCAGTTTACGACATCCAGCCAACGTCCTGACTTTC.

CDR3 sequence reads: CATTRAVQETQYF. DNA for the CDR3: TGTGCCACTACCCGGGCAGTCCAAGAGACCCAGTACTTC. The rearrangement uses TRBV6-1 and TRBJ2-5; D unclear. Germline V lookup: CDR1 MNHNS, CDR2 SASEGT. The CDR3 has 13 residues. V was cut by 10 bases and J by 1 base, with 13 bases left in between.

For the CDR3, the DNA is TGTGCCAGCACCCTTAGATACAGGGGCAGCTCCTACAATGAGCAGTTCTTC. Amino acids: CASTLRYRGSSYNEQFF. The rearrangement links TRBV11-2 to TRBJ2-1; 7 bases are shared with TRBD1. In germline, CDR1 is SGHAT, CDR2 FQNNGV. CDR3 size: 17 residues. V shed 7 bases and J 0 bases; nucleotides not matched to a gene: 12. The full variable domain, its missing parts supplied by reference TRBV11-2 and TRBJ2-1, is EAGVAQSPRYKIIEKRQSVAFWCNPISGHATLYWYQQILGQGPKLLIQFQNNGVVDDSQLPKDRFSAERLKGVDSTLKIQPAKLEDSAVYLCASTLRYRGSSYNEQFFGPGTRLTVL.

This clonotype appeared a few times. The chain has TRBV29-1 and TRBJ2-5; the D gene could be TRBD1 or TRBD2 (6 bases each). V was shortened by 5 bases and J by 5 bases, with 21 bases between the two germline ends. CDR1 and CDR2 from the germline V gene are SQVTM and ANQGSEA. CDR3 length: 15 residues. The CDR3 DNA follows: TGCAGCGTTCCCCGCGTCGGGGGCGGGTTGGAGACCCAGTACTTC. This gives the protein CSVPRVGGGLETQYF. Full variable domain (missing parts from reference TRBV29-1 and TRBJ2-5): SAVISQKPSRDICQRGTSLTIQCQVDSQVTMMFWYRQQPGQSLTLIATANQGSEATYESGFVIDKFPISRPNLTFSTLTVSNMSPEDSSIYLCSVPRVGGGLETQYFGPGTRLLVL.

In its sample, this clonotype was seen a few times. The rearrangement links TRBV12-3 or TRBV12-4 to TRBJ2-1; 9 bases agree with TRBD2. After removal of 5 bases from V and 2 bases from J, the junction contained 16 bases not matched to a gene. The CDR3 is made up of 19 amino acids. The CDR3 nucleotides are TGTGCCAGCAGTCCTTCGGGACTAGCTTTGAGAGAACCCTACAATGAGCAGTTCTTC. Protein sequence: CASSPSGLALREPYNEQFF.

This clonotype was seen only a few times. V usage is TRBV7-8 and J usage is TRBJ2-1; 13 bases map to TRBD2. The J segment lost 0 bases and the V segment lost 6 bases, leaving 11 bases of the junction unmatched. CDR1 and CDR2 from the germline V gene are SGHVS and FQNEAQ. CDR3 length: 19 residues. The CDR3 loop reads CASRTRLTSGGHSYNEQFF. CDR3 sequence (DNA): TGTGCCAGCAGAACCCGGCTGACTAGCGGGGGGCACTCCTACAATGAGCAGTTCTTC.